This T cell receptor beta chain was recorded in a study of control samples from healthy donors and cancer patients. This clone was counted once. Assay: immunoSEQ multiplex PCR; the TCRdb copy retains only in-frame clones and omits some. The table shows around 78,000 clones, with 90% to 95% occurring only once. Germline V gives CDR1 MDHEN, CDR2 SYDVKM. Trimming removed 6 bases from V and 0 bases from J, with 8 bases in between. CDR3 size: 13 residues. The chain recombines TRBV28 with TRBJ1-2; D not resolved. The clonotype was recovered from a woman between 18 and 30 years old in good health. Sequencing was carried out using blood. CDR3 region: CASRQLANYGYTF. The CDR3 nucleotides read TGTGCCAGCAGGCAACTAGCTAACTATGGCTACACCTTC.